This T cell receptor (beta chain) derives from a study of blood T cell repertoires in COVID-19. CDR3 size: 15 residues. With 5 bases removed from V and 2 bases from J, the gap between germline ends came to 14 bases. CDR1 is LNHDA, CDR2 SQIVND, per germline (reference sequence). Some clones are missing from TCRdb's copy, which holds only in-frame ones; the method was immunoSEQ multiplex PCR. The data hold around 200,000 clones, with roughly 83% observed a single time. The chain is built from TRBV19 and TRBJ2-3; D may be TRBD2 (6 bases). Material for sequencing was peripheral blood. The TCR sequence derives from a middle-aged woman with COVID-19, enrolled during active disease. For the CDR3, the DNA is TGTGCCAGTAGTTTCCGGGGGTCCCCCACAGATACGCAGTATTTT. The encoded protein is CASSFRGSPTDTQYF.